The 5 T cell receptor beta chains below come from one sample, sequenced in a study of T cells in localized non-small cell lung cancer. Sequencing used immunoSEQ multiplex PCR; TCRdb keeps in-frame clones, though not all of them. Here the sample spans roughly 800 clones, around 35% being singletons. The sample consisted of normal lung tissue next to the tumor, taken before any cancer treatment. The receptors here all came from a male donor older than 55 with stage II squamous cell lung carcinoma.

The genes are TRBV6-8 and TRBJ2-2; maybe TRBD1 (6 bases). The CDR3 loop spans 16 amino acids. Trimming removed 5 bases at V and 4 bases at J, with 17 bases between. Looked up from germline, CDR1 is MNHGY and CDR2 is SAAAGT. The CDR3 nucleotides read TGTGCCAGCAGTGACATAACAGGGCATGGCACCGGGGAGCTGTTTTTT. Translation: CASSDITGHGTGELFF.

This clone was seen only a few times. V usage is TRBV11-3 and J usage is TRBJ1-5; 8 bases are shared with TRBD1. Germline CDR1 is SGHNT and CDR2 is YENEEA. Trimming at V came to 5 bases and at J to 9 bases, leaving 12 bases not matched to a gene. The CDR3 runs 15 residues. CDR3 sequence (DNA): TGTGCCAGCAGCCAAGCCGGGACAGGCGTTTGGCCCCAGCATTTT. It yields the protein CASSQAGTGVWPQHF.

The rearrangement uses TRBV19 and TRBJ2-1, with TRBD2 matching 14 bases. The germline V gene has CDR1 LNHDA and CDR2 SQIVND (reference sequence). J lost 8 bases, V lost 7 bases, and 7 bases had no gene match. The CDR3 consists of 15 residues. The CDR3 coding sequence is TGTGCCAGTAAAATGGGACTAGCGGGAGTCTATGAGCAGTTCTTC. Encoded protein: CASKMGLAGVYEQFF. Supplemented by reference TRBV19 and TRBJ2-1, the full variable domain reads DGGITQSPKYLFRKEGQNVTLSCEQNLNHDAMYWYRQDPGQGLRLIYYSQIVNDFQKGDIAEGYSVSREKKESFPLTVTSAQKNPTAFYLCASKMGLAGVYEQFFGPGTRLTVL.

This clone showed up just a few times. This chain links TRBV19 with TRBJ1-2, with D possibly being TRBD1 (5 bases). Germline CDR1 LNHDA, CDR2 SQIVND (reference sequence). There are 15 residues in the CDR3. V lost 9 bases to trimming and J lost 0 bases, with 17 bases between them. CDR3 sequence: CASKRDFNSNYGYTF. The CDR3 DNA reads TGTGCCAGCAAACGGGACTTTAACTCTAACTATGGCTACACCTTC.

By share of the sample, this clone is medium-sized. V and J are TRBV7-2 and TRBJ2-3, with D unclear. The CDR3 covers 13 residues. CDR1 is SGHTA, CDR2 FQGNSA, per germline. The V end was cut by 4 bases, the J end by 5 bases, with 10 bases between. The chain's CDR3 is CASSSLRLDTQYF. For the CDR3, the DNA is TGTGCCAGCAGCTCCCTTAGGTTAGATACGCAGTATTTT.